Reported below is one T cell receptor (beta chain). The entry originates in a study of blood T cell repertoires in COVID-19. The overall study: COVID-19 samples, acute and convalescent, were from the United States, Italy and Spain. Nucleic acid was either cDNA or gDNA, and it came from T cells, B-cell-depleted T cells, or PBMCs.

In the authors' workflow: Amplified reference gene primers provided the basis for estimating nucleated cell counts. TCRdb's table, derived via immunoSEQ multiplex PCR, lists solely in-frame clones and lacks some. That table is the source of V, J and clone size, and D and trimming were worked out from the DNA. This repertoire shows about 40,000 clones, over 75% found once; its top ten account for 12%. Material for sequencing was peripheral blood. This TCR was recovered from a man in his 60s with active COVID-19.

CDR3 DNA sequence: TGTGCCAGTAGGCGACCGACAGGGTCCACGGGGGCCAACGTCCTGACTTTC. Translated: CASRRPTGSTGANVLTF. The V gene is TRBV19, the J gene TRBJ2-6, with TRBD1 identical over 7 bases. V lost 6 bases and J lost 4; bases outside the gene matches: 12. Per germline, CDR1 LNHDA and CDR2 SQIVND (reference sequence). The CDR3 sequence is 17 residues long.